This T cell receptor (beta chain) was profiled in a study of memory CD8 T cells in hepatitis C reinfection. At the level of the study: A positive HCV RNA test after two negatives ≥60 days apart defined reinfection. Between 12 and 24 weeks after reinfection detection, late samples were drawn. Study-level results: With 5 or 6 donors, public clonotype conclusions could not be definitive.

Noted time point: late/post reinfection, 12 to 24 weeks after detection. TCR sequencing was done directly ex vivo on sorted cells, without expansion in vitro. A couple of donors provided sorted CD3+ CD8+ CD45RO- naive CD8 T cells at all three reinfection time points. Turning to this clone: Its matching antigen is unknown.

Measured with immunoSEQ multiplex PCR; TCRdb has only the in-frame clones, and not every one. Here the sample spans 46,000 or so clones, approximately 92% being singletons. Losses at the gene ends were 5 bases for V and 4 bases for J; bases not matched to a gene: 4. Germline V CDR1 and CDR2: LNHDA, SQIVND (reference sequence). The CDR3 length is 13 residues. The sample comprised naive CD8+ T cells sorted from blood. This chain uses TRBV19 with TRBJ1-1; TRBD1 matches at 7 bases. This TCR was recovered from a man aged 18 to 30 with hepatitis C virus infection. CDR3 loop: CASSATGLTEAFF. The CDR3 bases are TGTGCCAGTAGTGCGACAGGGCTCACTGAAGCTTTCTTT. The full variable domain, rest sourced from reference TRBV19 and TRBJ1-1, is DGGITQSPKYLFRKEGQNVTLSCEQNLNHDAMYWYRQDPGQGLRLIYYSQIVNDFQKGDIAEGYSVSREKKESFPLTVTSAQKNPTAFYLCASSATGLTEAFFGQGTRLTVV.